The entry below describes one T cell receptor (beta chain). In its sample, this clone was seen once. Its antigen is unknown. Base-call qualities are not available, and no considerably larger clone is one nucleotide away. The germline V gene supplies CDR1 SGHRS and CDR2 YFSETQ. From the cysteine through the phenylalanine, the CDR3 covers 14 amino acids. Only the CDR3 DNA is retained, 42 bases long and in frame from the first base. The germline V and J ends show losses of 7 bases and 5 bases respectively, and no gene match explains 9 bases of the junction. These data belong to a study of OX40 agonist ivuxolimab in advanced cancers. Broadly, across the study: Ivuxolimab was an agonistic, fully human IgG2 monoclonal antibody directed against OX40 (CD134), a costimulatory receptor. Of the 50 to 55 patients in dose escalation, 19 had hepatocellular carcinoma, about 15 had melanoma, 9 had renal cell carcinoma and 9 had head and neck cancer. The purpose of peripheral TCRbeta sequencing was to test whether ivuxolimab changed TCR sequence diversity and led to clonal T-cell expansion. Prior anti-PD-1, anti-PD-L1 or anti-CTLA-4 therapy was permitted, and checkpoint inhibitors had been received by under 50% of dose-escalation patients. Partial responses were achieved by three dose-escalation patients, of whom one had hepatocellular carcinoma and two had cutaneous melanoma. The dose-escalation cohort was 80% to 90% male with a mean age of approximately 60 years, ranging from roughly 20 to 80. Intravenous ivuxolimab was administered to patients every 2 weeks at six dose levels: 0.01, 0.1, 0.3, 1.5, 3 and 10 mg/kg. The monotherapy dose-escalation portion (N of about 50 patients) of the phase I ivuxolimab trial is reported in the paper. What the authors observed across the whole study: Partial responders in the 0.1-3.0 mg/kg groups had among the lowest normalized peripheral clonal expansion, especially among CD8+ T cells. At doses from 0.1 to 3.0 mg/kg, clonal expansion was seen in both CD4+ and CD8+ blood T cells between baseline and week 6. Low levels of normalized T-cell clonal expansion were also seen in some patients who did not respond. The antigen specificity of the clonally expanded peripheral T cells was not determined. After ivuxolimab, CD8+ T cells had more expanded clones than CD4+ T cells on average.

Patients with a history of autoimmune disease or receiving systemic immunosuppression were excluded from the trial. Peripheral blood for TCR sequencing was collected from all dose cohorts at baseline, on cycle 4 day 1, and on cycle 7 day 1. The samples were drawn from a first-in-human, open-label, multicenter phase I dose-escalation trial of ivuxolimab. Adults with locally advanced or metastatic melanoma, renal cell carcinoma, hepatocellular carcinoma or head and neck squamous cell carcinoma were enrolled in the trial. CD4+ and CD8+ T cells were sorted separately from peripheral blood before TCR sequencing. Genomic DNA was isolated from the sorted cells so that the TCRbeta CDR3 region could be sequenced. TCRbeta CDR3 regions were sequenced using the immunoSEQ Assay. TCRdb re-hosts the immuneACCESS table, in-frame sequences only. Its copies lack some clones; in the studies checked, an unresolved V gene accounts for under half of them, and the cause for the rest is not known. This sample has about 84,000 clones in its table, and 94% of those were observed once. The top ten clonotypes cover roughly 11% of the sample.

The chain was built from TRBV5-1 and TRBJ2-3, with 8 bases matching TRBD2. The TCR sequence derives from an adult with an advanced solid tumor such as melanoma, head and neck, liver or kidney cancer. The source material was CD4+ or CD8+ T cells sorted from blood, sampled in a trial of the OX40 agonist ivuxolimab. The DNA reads TGCGCCAGCGAGGCCCGGGAGGGCCGAGATACGCAGTATTTT. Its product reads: CASEAREGRDTQYF.